This section outlines one T cell receptor (beta chain) sequence together with its context. The clone's antigen remains unknown. Per-base qualities were not stored, and no clone one base away is much larger. One collaborating source in Seattle enrolled patients during active infection and followed them longitudinally through the course of disease. Collaborating institutions collected whole blood in K2EDTA tubes following their own protocols. Collaborator samples were shipped for TCRbeta analysis as frozen whole blood, isolated PBMCs, or DNA extracted from either sample type. The data belong to a study of blood T cell repertoires in COVID-19 (TCRdb year 2020). About the investigation overall: The collaborator samples originated in the United States, Italy and Spain and spanned the acute and convalescent phases of COVID-19. The repertoires were released in a freely available public database meant as a resource for research on the immune response to SARS-CoV-2. Subjects who had been exposed to COVID-19, were actively infected with it, or had recovered from it provided the deeply sampled blood TCRbeta repertoires that made up the dataset. The prospective study material was composed of cDNA or gDNA derived from T cells, B-cell-depleted T cells, or PBMCs. Samples were obtained from the ongoing ImmuneRACE study (first 160 participants) and from 1,254 subjects provided by 6 global collaborators. Where available, HLA class I and class II types were taken from metadata supplied by the sample provider and were not determined by assay-based typing. The sample metadata nearly always contained a de-identified subject ID, COVID-19 status, age in years and sex. Here is what the overall study found, with its caveats: Clinical and demographic metadata were provided uncurated, with the amount varying by source and participant.

The immunoSEQ Assay, a bias-controlled multiplex PCR, was used to amplify TCRbeta CDR3 regions from genomic DNA. Per the original workflow: The number of nucleated cells in each sample was estimated by amplification of reference gene primers within the assay. To quantify the absolute abundance of each unique TCRbeta CDR3 rearrangement, sequence reads were collapsed and filtered. For each sample, productive Simpson clonality was calculated as the square root of Simpson's diversity index over productive rearrangements. Not all clones reach the TCRdb copy of this immuneACCESS table, which keeps in-frame sequences only. Checked studies attribute under half of the gap to unresolved V genes and leave the rest unexplained. Clonal size and the V and J genes are those of that table, whereas D and trimming came from the DNA. The sample table holds 150,000 to 200,000 clones, of which less than 85% were seen once. Together, the top ten hold more than 6% of the sample.

The cysteine opens and the phenylalanine closes a CDR3 of 17 amino acids. Kept here is only the CDR3 DNA, which spans 51 bases and is read in frame from base 1. A distance of 15 bases separates the germline ends of V and J, which lose 3 bases and 0 bases respectively. Based on the germline V gene, the CDR1 and CDR2 sequences are MGHRA and YSYEKL. The sequenced material came from peripheral blood. This sequence originates from a woman in her 40s with COVID-19, enrolled during active disease. Rearrangement joined TRBV4-1 to TRBJ1-5, with the D segment identity uncertain. Here the CDR3 is given as CASSQAPRPVSNQPQHF. The DNA is as follows: TGCGCCAGCAGCCAGGCCCCTAGACCGGTTAGCAATCAGCCCCAGCATTTT.